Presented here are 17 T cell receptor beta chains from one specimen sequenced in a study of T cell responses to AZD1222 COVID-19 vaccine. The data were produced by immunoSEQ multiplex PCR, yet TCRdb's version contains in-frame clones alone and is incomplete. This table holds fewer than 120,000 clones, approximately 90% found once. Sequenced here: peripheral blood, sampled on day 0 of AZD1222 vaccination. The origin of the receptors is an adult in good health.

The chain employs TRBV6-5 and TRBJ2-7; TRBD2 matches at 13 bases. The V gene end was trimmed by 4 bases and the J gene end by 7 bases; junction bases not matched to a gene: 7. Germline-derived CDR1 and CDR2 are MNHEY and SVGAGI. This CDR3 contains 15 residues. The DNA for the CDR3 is TGTGCCAGCAGTTTCAGGACTAGCGGGAGTGGGGAGCAGTACTTC. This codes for CASSFRTSGSGEQYF.

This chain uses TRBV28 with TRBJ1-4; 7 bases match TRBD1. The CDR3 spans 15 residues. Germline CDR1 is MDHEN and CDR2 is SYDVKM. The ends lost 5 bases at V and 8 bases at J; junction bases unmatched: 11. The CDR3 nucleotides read TGTGCCAGCAGTCCCCCGGGACAGCGAAGGGAAAAACTGTTTTTT. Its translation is CASSPPGQRREKLFF.

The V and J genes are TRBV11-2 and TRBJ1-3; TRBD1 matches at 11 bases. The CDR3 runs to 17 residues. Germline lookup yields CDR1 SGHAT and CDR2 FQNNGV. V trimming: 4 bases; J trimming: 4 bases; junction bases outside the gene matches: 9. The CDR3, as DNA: TGTGCCAGCAGCTCAATTCCCGGGACAGGGGGAGGAAACACCATATATTTT. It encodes CASSSIPGTGGGNTIYF.

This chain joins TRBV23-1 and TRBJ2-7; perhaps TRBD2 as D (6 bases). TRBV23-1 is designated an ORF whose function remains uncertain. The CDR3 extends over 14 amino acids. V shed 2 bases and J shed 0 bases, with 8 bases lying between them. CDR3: CASSQKLASYEQYF. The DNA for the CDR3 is TGCGCCAGCAGTCAAAAACTAGCCTCCTACGAGCAGTACTTC.

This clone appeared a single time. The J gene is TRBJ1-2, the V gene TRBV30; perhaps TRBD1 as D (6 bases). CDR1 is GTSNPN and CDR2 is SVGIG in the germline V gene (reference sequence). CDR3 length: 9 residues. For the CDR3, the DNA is TGTCCCCAGGGGCAAGGCTACACCTTC. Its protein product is CPQGQGYTF.

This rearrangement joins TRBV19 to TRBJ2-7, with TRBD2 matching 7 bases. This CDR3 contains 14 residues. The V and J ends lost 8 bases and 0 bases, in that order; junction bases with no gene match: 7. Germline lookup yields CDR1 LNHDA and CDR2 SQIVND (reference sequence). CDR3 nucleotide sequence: TGTGCCAGTCGTACAAGCGGGAACTCCTACGAGCAGTACTTC. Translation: CASRTSGNSYEQYF.

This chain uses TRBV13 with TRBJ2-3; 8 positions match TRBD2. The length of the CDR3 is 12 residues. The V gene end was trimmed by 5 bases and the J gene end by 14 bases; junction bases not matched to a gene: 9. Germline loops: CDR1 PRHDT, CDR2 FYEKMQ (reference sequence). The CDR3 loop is CASSMREAPRYF. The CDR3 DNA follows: TGTGCCAGCAGCATGCGGGAGGCCCCCCGGTATTTT.

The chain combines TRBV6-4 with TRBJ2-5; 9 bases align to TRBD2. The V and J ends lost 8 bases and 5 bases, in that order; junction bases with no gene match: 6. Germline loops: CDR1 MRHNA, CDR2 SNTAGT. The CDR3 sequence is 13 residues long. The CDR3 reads CASHESGGETQYF. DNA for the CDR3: TGTGCCAGCCACGAAAGCGGGGGGGAGACCCAGTACTTC.

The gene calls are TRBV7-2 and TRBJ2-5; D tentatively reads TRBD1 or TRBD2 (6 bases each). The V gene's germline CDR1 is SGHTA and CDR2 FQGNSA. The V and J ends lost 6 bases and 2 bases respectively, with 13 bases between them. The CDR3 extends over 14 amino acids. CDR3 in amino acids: CASSRGVGQETQYF. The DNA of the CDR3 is TGTGCCAGCAGTAGGGGGGTAGGGCAAGAGACCCAGTACTTC.

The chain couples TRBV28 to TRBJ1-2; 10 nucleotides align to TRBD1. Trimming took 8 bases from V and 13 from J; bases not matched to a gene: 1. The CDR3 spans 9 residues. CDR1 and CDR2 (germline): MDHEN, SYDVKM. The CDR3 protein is CASGQGGTF. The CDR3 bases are TGTGCCAGCGGACAGGGGGGCACCTTC.

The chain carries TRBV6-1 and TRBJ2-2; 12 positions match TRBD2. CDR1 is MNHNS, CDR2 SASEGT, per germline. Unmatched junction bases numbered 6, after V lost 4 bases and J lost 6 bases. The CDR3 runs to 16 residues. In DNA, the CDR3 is TGTGCCAGCAGTGTTGACCTAGCGGGAGGGCCCGGGGAGCTGTTTTTT. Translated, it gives CASSVDLAGGPGELFF.

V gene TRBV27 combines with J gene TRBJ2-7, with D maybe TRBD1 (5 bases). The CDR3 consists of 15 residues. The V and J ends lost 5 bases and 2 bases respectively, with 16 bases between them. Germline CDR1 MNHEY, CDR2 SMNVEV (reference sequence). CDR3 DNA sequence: TGTGCCAGCAGTCAAACAGGCCAACCTACCTACGAGCAGTACTTC. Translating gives CASSQTGQPTYEQYF.

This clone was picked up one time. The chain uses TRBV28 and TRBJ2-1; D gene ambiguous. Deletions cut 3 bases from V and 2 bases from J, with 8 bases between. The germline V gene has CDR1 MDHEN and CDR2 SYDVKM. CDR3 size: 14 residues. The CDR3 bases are TGTGCCAGCAGTTTTAGGGCGACCTACAATGAGCAGTTCTTC. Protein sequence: CASSFRATYNEQFF.

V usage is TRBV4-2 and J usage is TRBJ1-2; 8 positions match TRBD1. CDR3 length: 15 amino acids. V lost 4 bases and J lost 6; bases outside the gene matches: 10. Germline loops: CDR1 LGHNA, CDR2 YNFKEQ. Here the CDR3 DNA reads TGTGCCAGCAGCCTCCCAGGGGGCAGGGGTGATGGCTACACCTTC. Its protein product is CASSLPGGRGDGYTF.

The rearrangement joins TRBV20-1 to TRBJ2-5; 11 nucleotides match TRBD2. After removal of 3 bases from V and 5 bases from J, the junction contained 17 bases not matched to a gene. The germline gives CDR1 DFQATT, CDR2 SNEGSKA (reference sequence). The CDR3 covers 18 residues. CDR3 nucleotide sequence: TGCAGTGCTAGTCAACTCTGGGGTAGCGGGGGGGCCGAGGAGACCCAGTACTTC. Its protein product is CSASQLWGSGGAEETQYF.

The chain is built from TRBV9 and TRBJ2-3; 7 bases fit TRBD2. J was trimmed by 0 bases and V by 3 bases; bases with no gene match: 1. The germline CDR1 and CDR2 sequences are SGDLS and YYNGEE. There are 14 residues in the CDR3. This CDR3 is CASSGSGSTDTQYF. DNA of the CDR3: TGTGCCAGCAGCGGTAGCGGGAGCACAGATACGCAGTATTTT. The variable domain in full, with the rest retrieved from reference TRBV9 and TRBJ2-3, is DSGVTQTPKHLITATGQRVTLRCSPRSGDLSVYWYQQSLDQGLQFLIQYYNGEERAKGNILERFSAQQFPDLHSELNLSSLELGDSALYFCASSGSGSTDTQYFGPGTRLTVL.

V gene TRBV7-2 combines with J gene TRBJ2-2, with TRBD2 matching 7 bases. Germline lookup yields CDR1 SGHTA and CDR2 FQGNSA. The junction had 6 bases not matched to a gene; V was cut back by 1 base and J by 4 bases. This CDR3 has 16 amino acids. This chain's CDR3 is CASSLERGSTTGELFF. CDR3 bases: TGTGCCAGCAGCTTAGAACGCGGGAGCACCACCGGGGAGCTGTTTTTT. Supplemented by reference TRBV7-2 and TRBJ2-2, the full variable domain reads GAGVSQSPSNKVTEKGKDVELRCDPISGHTALYWYRQSLGQGLEFLIYFQGNSAPDKSGLPSDRFSAERTGGSVSTLTIQRTQQEDSAVYLCASSLERGSTTGELFFGEGSRLTVL.